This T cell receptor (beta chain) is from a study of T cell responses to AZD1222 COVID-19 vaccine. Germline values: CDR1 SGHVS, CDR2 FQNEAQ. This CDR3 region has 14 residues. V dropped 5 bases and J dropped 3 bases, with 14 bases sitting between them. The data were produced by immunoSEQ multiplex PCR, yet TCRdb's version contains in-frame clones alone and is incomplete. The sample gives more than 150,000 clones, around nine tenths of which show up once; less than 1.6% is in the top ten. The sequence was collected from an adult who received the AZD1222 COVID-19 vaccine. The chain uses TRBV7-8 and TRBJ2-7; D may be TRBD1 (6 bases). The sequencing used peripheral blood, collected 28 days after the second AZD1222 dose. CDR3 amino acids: CASSVGGLLYEQYF. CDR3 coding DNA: TGTGCCAGCAGCGTAGGGGGTCTCCTCTACGAGCAGTACTTC. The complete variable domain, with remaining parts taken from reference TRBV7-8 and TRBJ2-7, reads GAGVSQSPRYKVAKRGQDVALRCDPISGHVSLFWYQQALGQGPEFLTYFQNEAQLDKSGLPSDRFFAERPEGSVSTLKIQRTQQEDSAVYLCASSVGGLLYEQYFGPGTRLTVT.